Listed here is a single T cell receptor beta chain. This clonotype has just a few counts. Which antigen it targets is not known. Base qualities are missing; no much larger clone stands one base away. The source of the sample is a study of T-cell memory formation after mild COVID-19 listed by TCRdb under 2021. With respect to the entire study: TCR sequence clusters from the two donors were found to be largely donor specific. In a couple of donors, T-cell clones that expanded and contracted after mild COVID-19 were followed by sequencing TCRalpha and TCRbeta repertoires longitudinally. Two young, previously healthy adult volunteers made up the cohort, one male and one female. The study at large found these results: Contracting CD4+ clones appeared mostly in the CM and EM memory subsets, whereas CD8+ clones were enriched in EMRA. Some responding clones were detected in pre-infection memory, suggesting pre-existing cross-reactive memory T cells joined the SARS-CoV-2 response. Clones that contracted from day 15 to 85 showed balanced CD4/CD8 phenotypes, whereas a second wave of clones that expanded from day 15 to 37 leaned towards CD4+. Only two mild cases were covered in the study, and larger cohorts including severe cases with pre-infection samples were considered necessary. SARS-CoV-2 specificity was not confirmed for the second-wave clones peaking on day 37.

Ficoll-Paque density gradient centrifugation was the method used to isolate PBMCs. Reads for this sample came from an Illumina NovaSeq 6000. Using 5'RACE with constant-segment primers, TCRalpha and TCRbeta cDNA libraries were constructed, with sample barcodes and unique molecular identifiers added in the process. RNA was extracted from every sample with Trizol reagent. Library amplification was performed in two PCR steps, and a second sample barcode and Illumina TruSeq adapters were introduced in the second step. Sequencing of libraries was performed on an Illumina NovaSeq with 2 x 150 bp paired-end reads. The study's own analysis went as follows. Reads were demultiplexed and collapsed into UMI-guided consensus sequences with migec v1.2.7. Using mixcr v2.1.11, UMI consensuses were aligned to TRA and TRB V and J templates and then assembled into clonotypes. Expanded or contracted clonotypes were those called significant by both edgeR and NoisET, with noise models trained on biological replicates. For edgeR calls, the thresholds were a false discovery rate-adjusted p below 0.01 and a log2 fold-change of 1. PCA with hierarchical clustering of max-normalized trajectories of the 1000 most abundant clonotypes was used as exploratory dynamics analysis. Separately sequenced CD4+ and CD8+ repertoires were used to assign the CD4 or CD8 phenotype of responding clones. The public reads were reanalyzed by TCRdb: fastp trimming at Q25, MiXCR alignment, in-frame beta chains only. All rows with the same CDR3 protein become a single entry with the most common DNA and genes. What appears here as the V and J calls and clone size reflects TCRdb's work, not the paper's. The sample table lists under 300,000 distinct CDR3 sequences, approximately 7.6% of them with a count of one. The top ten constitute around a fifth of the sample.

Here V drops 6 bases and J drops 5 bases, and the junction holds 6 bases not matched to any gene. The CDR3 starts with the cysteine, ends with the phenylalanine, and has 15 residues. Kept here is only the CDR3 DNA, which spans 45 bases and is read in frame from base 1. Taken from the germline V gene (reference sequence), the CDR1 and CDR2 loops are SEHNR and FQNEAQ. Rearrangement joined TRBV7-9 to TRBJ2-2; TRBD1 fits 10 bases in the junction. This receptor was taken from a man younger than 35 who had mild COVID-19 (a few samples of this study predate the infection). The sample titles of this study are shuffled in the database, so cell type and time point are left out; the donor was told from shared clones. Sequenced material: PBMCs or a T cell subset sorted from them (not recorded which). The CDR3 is CASRPTGGETGELFF. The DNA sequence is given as TGTGCCAGCAGACCGACAGGGGGCGAGACCGGGGAGCTGTTTTTT.